The 21 T cell receptor beta chains presented below share a single source sample, sequenced in a study of shared clonotypes between healthy human individuals. Measured with immunoSEQ multiplex PCR; TCRdb has only the in-frame clones, and not every one. The sample yields some 660,000 clones, roughly 73% seen once. Sequences were obtained from memory CD4+ T cells sorted from blood. Subset specified: CD45RA-negative fraction. These receptors came from a woman aged 25 to 45 in good health.

This chain joins TRBV11-2 and TRBJ1-1, with unresolved D. CDR1 and CDR2 (germline): SGHAT, FQNNGV. The V end lost 5 bases, the J end lost 1 base, and 8 bases lay between the germline ends. This CDR3 contains 13 residues. The CDR3 region is CASSQPPNTEAFF. CDR3 coding DNA: TGTGCCAGCAGCCAGCCTCCGAACACTGAAGCTTTCTTT.

The J gene is TRBJ1-1, the V gene TRBV7-9; D not resolved. Germline V gene lookup returns CDR1 SEHNR and CDR2 FQNEAQ (reference sequence). The CDR3 length is 13 residues. V was shortened by 4 bases and J by 4 bases, with 10 bases between the two germline ends. CDR3 region: CASSSSSSTEAFF. The CDR3 coding sequence is TGTGCCAGCAGCTCTTCAAGTTCCACTGAAGCTTTCTTT.

The V gene is TRBV29-1, the J gene TRBJ2-1, with D possibly TRBD1 on 6 matching bases. The CDR3 loop spans 15 amino acids. The V end lost 1 base, the J end lost 8 bases, and 18 bases lay between the germline ends. Per germline, CDR1 SQVTM and CDR2 ANQGSEA. The CDR3 reads CSVEGPGVGFDEQFF. The CDR3 DNA reads as TGCAGCGTTGAAGGGCCAGGGGTGGGTTTCGATGAGCAGTTCTTC.

The table lists this clone with a few counts. The CDR3 region is CAWTRGTENYGYTF. As DNA, the CDR3 is TGTGCCTGGACTCGTGGGACAGAGAATTATGGCTACACCTTC. The J gene is TRBJ1-2, the V gene TRBV30; TRBD1 matches at 7 bases. The CDR3 has 14 residues. Germline V gene lookup returns CDR1 GTSNPN and CDR2 SVGIG (reference sequence). Trimming at V came to 4 bases and at J to 5 bases, leaving 10 bases not matched to a gene.

The chain has TRBV18 and TRBJ2-1; D not resolved. Trimming left V 6 bases short and J 7 bases short, with 10 bases between. CDR3 length: 12 amino acids. The germline gives CDR1 KGHSH, CDR2 LQKENI. CDR3 amino acids: CASSQDGNEQFF. CDR3 DNA sequence: TGTGCCAGCTCGCAAGACGGAAATGAGCAGTTCTTC.

The V gene is TRBV5-1, the J gene TRBJ2-3, with D possibly TRBD1 on 5 matching bases. CDR3 length: 15 amino acids. V was pared by 2 bases and J by 3 bases, with 13 bases between. Germline CDR1 SGHRS, CDR2 YFSETQ. This CDR3 reads CASSFNGRATDTQYF. DNA of the CDR3: TGCGCCAGCAGCTTTAACGGCAGGGCAACAGATACGCAGTATTTT.

The chain links TRBV10-2 to TRBJ1-2, with 7 bases fitting TRBD1. Germline trimming cut 5 bases from V and 3 bases from J; bases unmatched to any gene: 12. There are 16 residues in the CDR3. From germline, CDR1 is WSHSY and CDR2 SAAADI. CDR3 sequence (DNA): TGCGCCAGCAGTCCATTCATCATAGGACAGGACTATGGCTACACCTTC. Translated: CASSPFIIGQDYGYTF.

This chain uses TRBV7-2 with TRBJ2-7; 9 nucleotides agree with TRBD2. The CDR3 runs 14 residues. The V and J ends lost 5 bases and 2 bases, in that order; junction bases with no gene match: 4. Germline V CDR1 and CDR2: SGHTA, FQGNSA. The CDR3 region is CASSPSGTTYEQYF. The CDR3 DNA reads as TGTGCCAGCAGCCCTAGCGGGACGACCTACGAGCAGTACTTC. The full variable domain, its missing parts supplied by reference TRBV7-2 and TRBJ2-7, is GAGVSQSPSNKVTEKGKDVELRCDPISGHTALYWYRQSLGQGLEFLIYFQGNSAPDKSGLPSDRFSAERTGGSVSTLTIQRTQQEDSAVYLCASSPSGTTYEQYFGPGTRLTVT.

This chain uses TRBV11-2 with TRBJ2-2; 8 bases match TRBD2. This CDR3 has 17 amino acids. In germline, CDR1 is SGHAT, CDR2 FQNNGV. V was clipped by 2 bases and J by 6 bases; unmatched bases: 11. The CDR3 bases are TGTGCCAGCAGCTTAACTATAGCTAGCGGGCCGTCCGGGGAGCTGTTTTTT. This gives the protein CASSLTIASGPSGELFF.

This clone was seen just once. CDR3 loop: CASSAGWGTGELFF. As DNA, the CDR3 is TGTGCCAGTTCCGCGGGTTGGGGCACCGGGGAGCTGTTTTTT. The chain carries TRBV27 and TRBJ2-2; a possible D gene is TRBD2 (5 bases). Germline V gives CDR1 MNHEY, CDR2 SMNVEV (reference sequence). V was cut by 9 bases and J by 4 bases, with 15 bases left in between. The CDR3 contains 14 residues.

The chain recombines TRBV6-1 with TRBJ2-7; either TRBD1 or TRBD2 may supply D (6 bases each). The CDR3 runs 13 residues. V was cut by 6 bases and J by 3 bases, with 12 bases left in between. Germline assignment: CDR1 MNHNS and CDR2 SASEGT. DNA of the CDR3: TGTGCCAGCAGGGCGGGACACCACTACGAGCAGTACTTC. As protein: CASRAGHHYEQYF.

This clone came up many times. V is TRBV11-2 and J is TRBJ2-3, with a possible D match to TRBD1 (5 bases). The CDR3 is 14 residues long. Germline V gene sequence: CDR1 SGHAT, CDR2 FQNNGV. V lost 6 bases and J 0 bases, leaving 10 bases between the germline ends. CDR3 loop: CASRQQASTDTQYF. The CDR3 region has the DNA TGTGCCAGCAGACAACAGGCTAGCACAGATACGCAGTATTTT.

The chain is built from TRBV4-1 and TRBJ1-5; D remains unclear. Trimming took 1 base from V and 3 from J, leaving 7 bases between them. The CDR3 totals 14 residues. Looked up from germline, CDR1 is MGHRA and CDR2 is YSYEKL. The CDR3 here is CASSQAGVNQPQHF. The CDR3 DNA reads TGCGCCAGCAGCCAAGCTGGGGTCAATCAGCCCCAGCATTTT.

The CDR3 protein is CASSVSGLSSGANVLTF. In nucleotides, the CDR3 is TGTGCCAGCAGCGTTTCGGGACTCAGCTCTGGGGCCAACGTCCTGACTTTC. The rearrangement uses TRBV9 and TRBJ2-6; D is possibly TRBD2 (6 bases). The CDR3 runs to 17 residues. From germline, CDR1 is SGDLS and CDR2 YYNGEE. Trimming stripped 2 bases from V and 0 bases from J, with 12 bases between.

The CDR3 DNA is TGTGCCAGCAGTCGTTATTACGAGCAGTACTTC. Its protein product is CASSRYYEQYF. The chain joins TRBV6-1 to TRBJ2-7, with no clear D. This CDR3 has 11 residues. V shed 5 bases and J shed 4 bases, with 6 bases lying between them. Germline V lookup: CDR1 MNHNS, CDR2 SASEGT.

The chain has TRBV30 and TRBJ2-1; possibly TRBD1 or TRBD2 for D (5 bases each). The ends were cut back, 2 bases at V and 7 bases at J, with 18 bases in the middle. This CDR3 contains 15 residues. From germline, CDR1 is GTSNPN and CDR2 SVGIG (reference sequence). The CDR3 nucleotides are TGTGCCTGGAGTCTCTGGGGGTTGCGTTCGAATGAGCAGTTCTTC. Its protein product is CAWSLWGLRSNEQFF.

In this sample, this clone turned up once. The rearrangement links TRBV2 to TRBJ1-3; no reliable D call. V was clipped by 3 bases and J by 0 bases, with 6 bases between them. Germline V gene lookup returns CDR1 SNHLY and CDR2 FYNNEI. The CDR3 length is 14 residues. The CDR3 here is CASSEGHSGNTIYF. CDR3 nucleotides: TGTGCCAGCAGTGAGGGCCACTCTGGAAACACCATATATTTT. Full variable domain (rest looked up from reference TRBV2 and TRBJ1-3): EPEVTQTPSHQVTQMGQEVILRCVPISNHLYFYWYRQILGQKVEFLVSFYNNEISEKSEIFDDQFSVERPDGSNFTLKIRSTKLEDSAMYFCASSEGHSGNTIYFGEGSWLTVV.

This chain uses TRBV7-9 with TRBJ2-7; unclear D gene. This CDR3 has 12 amino acids. CDR1 and CDR2 from the germline V gene are SEHNR and FQNEAQ (reference sequence). The V end lost 6 bases, the J end lost 6 bases, and 12 bases lay between the germline ends. CDR3 loop: CASSPSGVEQYF. Written as DNA, the CDR3 is TGTGCCAGCAGTCCCTCTGGGGTCGAGCAGTACTTC.

This chain connects TRBV11-2 to TRBJ2-7; D possibly corresponds to TRBD1 (5 bases). Germline CDR1 is SGHAT and CDR2 is FQNNGV. The CDR3 consists of 14 residues. V shed 5 bases and J shed 7 bases, with 18 bases lying between them. The CDR3 reads CASSDTQGFEEQYF. Here the CDR3 DNA reads TGTGCCAGCAGCGATACTCAGGGCTTTGAAGAGCAGTACTTC.

The V gene is TRBV4-2, the J gene TRBJ2-1; no clear D gene. Germline V gene lookup returns CDR1 LGHNA and CDR2 YNFKEQ. The CDR3 sequence is 12 residues long. Trimming took 0 bases from V and 8 from J, leaving 5 bases between them. CDR3 in DNA: TGTGCCAGCAGCCAAGATAGCTATGAGCAGTTCTTC. Its protein is CASSQDSYEQFF.

This clone came up many times. V gene TRBV2 combines with J gene TRBJ2-5; the D call may be TRBD1 or TRBD2 (6 bases each). CDR1 SNHLY and CDR2 FYNNEI come from the germline V gene. This CDR3 is 14 amino acids long. The V gene lost 7 bases and the J gene lost 5 bases, with 17 bases spanning the gap. The DNA of the CDR3 is TGTGCCAGCACCGGGACTCCGGGGGCGGAGACCCAGTACTTC. Translated: CASTGTPGAETQYF.